These 22 T cell receptor beta chains were sequenced from one sample in a study of human T cells and chemical hapten exposure. Regarding time point: patch test 1, 2 weeks after DPC sensitization. The sample's treatment: therapeutic diphenylcyclopropenone sensitization with weekly scalp DPC. TCRdb independently ran MiXCR on the RACE reads; one entry per CDR3 protein. The sample holds some 77,000 distinct CDR3 sequences; under 13% are singletons and the top ten take around 1.3%. Sequences were derived from whole blood, sampled in connection with sensitization to the hapten diphenylcyclopropenone (DPC). These receptors all stem from a woman in her forties or fifties with alopecia areata. Some clones in this sample may be carry-over from other donors' samples.

This clonotype was detected only a few times. This chain connects TRBV6-5 to TRBJ2-3; D not resolved. The CDR3 spans 15 residues. Germline V gene data show CDR1 as MNHEY and CDR2 as SVGAGI. The V end was cut by 0 bases, the J end by 0 bases, with 7 bases between. Here the CDR3 reads CASSYSHPSTDTQYF. CDR3 nucleotides: TGTGCCAGCAGTTACTCTCACCCTAGCACAGATACGCAGTATTTT.

This clonotype was counted a few times. The chain joins TRBV30 to TRBJ2-3; TRBD2 might be the D (6 bases). The CDR3 runs to 13 residues. Trimming left V 8 bases short and J 0 bases short, with 12 bases between. Germline V CDR1 and CDR2: GTSNPN, SVGIG (reference sequence). Written as DNA, the CDR3 is TGTGCCGGGGAGGCGGGAAGCACAGATACGCAGTATTTT. This gives the protein CAGEAGSTDTQYF. The full variable domain, completed using reference TRBV30 and TRBJ2-3, is SQTIHQWPATLVQPVGSPLSLECTVEGTSNPNLYWYRQAAGRGLQLLFYSVGIGQISSEVPQNLSASRPQDRQFILSSKKLLLSDSGFYLCAGEAGSTDTQYFGPGTRLTVL.

This clonotype was observed at least ten times. The J gene is TRBJ2-7, the V gene TRBV3-1, with D hard to call. Germline loops: CDR1 LGHDT, CDR2 YNNKEL (reference sequence). The CDR3 contains 12 residues. Trimming stripped 6 bases from V and 6 bases from J, with 12 bases between. CDR3 sequence (DNA): TGTGCCAGCAGTCCAGGTAAAACCGAGCAGTACTTC. It specifies CASSPGKTEQYF.

This clonotype was seen many times. The J gene is TRBJ1-2, the V gene TRBV7-9, with 7 bases identical to TRBD1. Germline lookup yields CDR1 SEHNR and CDR2 FQNEAQ (reference sequence). V lost 1 base and J lost 7; bases outside the gene matches: 3. The CDR3 spans 13 residues. The CDR3 loop is CASSLEGAAGYTF. DNA for the CDR3: TGTGCCAGCAGCTTAGAGGGGGCCGCTGGCTACACCTTC.

J is TRBJ2-7 and V is TRBV18; 7 bases are shared with TRBD2. The CDR3 has 14 amino acids. Germline CDR1 KGHSH, CDR2 LQKENI. Trimming at V came to 2 bases and at J to 5 bases, leaving 6 bases not matched to a gene. DNA of the CDR3: TGTGCCAGCTCACCATATGGCGGGAGCCACGAGCAGTACTTC. As protein: CASSPYGGSHEQYF.

This clonotype has just a few counts. The chain combines TRBV6-5 with TRBJ2-7, with 11 bases aligning to TRBD1. Losses at the gene ends were 6 bases for V and 5 bases for J; bases not matched to a gene: 9. This CDR3 is 15 amino acids long. Germline lookup yields CDR1 MNHEY and CDR2 SVGAGI. CDR3 residues: CASRTAGTGGDEQYF. The CDR3 nucleotides are TGTGCCAGCAGAACCGCCGGGACAGGGGGGGACGAGCAGTACTTC.

This clonotype was detected a few times. This CDR3 is CASSQVPSGSSTDTQYF. The CDR3 region has the DNA TGCGCCAGCAGCCAAGTGCCTAGCGGGTCTTCCACAGATACGCAGTATTTT. The rearrangement uses TRBV4-3 and TRBJ2-3; 8 bases line up with TRBD2. Per germline, CDR1 LGHNA and CDR2 YSLEER. CDR3 size: 17 residues. Unmatched junction bases numbered 8, after V lost 1 base and J lost 2 bases.

V usage is TRBV20-1 and J usage is TRBJ2-2; D is unresolved. The V gene's germline CDR1 is DFQATT and CDR2 SNEGSKA (reference sequence). V was shortened by 1 base and J by 0 bases, with 9 bases between the two germline ends. CDR3 length equals 15 residues. This CDR3 reads CSARAGLANTGELFF. Here the CDR3 DNA reads TGCAGTGCTAGAGCGGGTCTAGCGAACACCGGGGAGCTGTTTTTT.

A few counts support this clonotype. The CDR3 nucleotides read TGTGCCAGCAGCCAGGACAGGGGCTCTGGAAACACCATATATTTT. Translated: CASSQDRGSGNTIYF. This rearrangement joins TRBV7-2 to TRBJ1-3, with TRBD1 matching over 9 bases. There are 15 residues in the CDR3. Trimming at V came to 5 bases and at J to 0 bases, leaving 2 bases not matched to a gene. Germline V lookup: CDR1 SGHTA, CDR2 FQGNSA.

The V and J genes are TRBV7-6 and TRBJ2-3; unclear D gene. Trimming removed 2 bases at V and 1 base at J, with 7 bases between. This CDR3 has 14 residues. The germline V gene encodes CDR1 SGHVS and CDR2 FNYEAQ. For the CDR3, the DNA is TGTGCCAGCAGCTTATTGCGCGGCACAGATACGCAGTATTTT. It encodes CASSLLRGTDTQYF.

The chain joins TRBV4-1 to TRBJ2-1; 7 bases are a match to TRBD2. J lost 13 bases, V lost 0 bases, and 9 bases had no gene match. The CDR3 sequence is 14 residues long. Germline CDR1 MGHRA, CDR2 YSYEKL. The CDR3 DNA reads as TGCGCCAGCAGCCAAGATCTGAGGGAGGGTACACAGTTCTTC. Translated: CASSQDLREGTQFF.

In regard to this clonotype: At one end, the junction sequence differs from germline, possibly due to a read error. J is TRBJ1-2 and V is TRBV5-4, with a weak D call TRBD1 (5 bases). The V gene's germline CDR1 is SGHNT and CDR2 YYREEE (reference sequence). The CDR3 contains 16 residues. The CDR3 reads CARSWGSVTQNYGYTF. In DNA form, the CDR3 reads TGTGCCAGAAGCTGGGGGAGCGTCACGCAGAACTATGGCTACACCTTC.

This clonotype showed up just a few times. V is TRBV9 and J is TRBJ2-1, with D perhaps matching TRBD2 (5 bases). The V end was cut by 0 bases, the J end by 2 bases, with 12 bases between. The CDR3 extends over 16 amino acids. The germline CDR1 and CDR2 sequences are SGDLS and YYNGEE. Written as DNA, the CDR3 is TGTGCCAGCAGCGTAGGAGGGAGTACTACCTACAATGAGCAGTTCTTC. Its translation: CASSVGGSTTYNEQFF.

This clonotype was seen more than once but under ten times. V gene TRBV20-1 combines with J gene TRBJ2-4, with TRBD1 matching 8 bases. Per the germline V gene, CDR1 is DFQATT and CDR2 is SNEGSKA (reference sequence). This CDR3 is built from 14 residues. J lost 3 bases, V lost 6 bases, and 7 bases had no gene match. This CDR3 reads CSATQGGGKNIQYF. For the CDR3, the DNA is TGCAGTGCCACACAGGGGGGTGGCAAAAACATTCAGTACTTC.

The chain combines TRBV18 with TRBJ1-2; the match to TRBD1 covers 7 bases. The germline V gene encodes CDR1 KGHSH and CDR2 LQKENI. The V gene end was trimmed by 4 bases and the J gene end by 6 bases; junction bases not matched to a gene: 11. This CDR3 spans 15 amino acids. The CDR3 reads CASSLDRDSAHGYTF. The CDR3 coding sequence is TGTGCCAGCTCACTAGACCGGGACAGCGCGCATGGCTACACCTTC.

This clonotype was seen only a few times. The chain uses TRBV11-3 and TRBJ2-3, with D perhaps given as TRBD1 or TRBD2 (5 bases each). V lost 2 bases, J lost 6 bases, and 15 bases lay in between. Germline CDR1 SGHNT, CDR2 YENEEA. CDR3 length: 15 residues. The CDR3 spells CASSLTGRHGDTQYF. As DNA, the CDR3 is TGTGCCAGCAGCTTAACGGGACGCCATGGGGATACGCAGTATTTT.

The sample holds many counts of this clonotype. The chain carries TRBV6-1 and TRBJ2-3; 7 bases fit TRBD2. The CDR3 runs to 15 residues. Germline V gene sequence: CDR1 MNHNS, CDR2 SASEGT. V was pared by 6 bases and J by 5 bases, with 11 bases of the junction left unmatched. CDR3 loop: CASSRRGREEDTQYF. The CDR3 coding sequence is TGTGCCAGCAGCCGAAGGGGACGGGAGGAAGATACGCAGTATTTT.

This clonotype was detected only a few times. J is TRBJ2-1 and V is TRBV12-3 or TRBV12-4; the match to TRBD2 covers 14 bases. There are 18 residues in the CDR3. The V gene end was trimmed by 5 bases and the J gene end by 0 bases; junction bases not matched to a gene: 6. DNA of the CDR3: TGTGCCAGCAGTCGTCCCGGGACTAGCGGGAGCTCCTACAATGAGCAGTTCTTC. Translated, it gives CASSRPGTSGSSYNEQFF.

This chain connects TRBV2 to TRBJ1-3; D is uncertain. The CDR3 is 16 residues long. Germline loops: CDR1 SNHLY, CDR2 FYNNEI. The V end was cut by 7 bases, the J end by 0 bases, with 16 bases between. Here the CDR3 DNA reads TGTGCCAGCACTCCCGAAAGTCAGAGCTCTGGAAACACCATATATTTT. Residues: CASTPESQSSGNTIYF.

This clonotype showed up just a few times. This chain connects TRBV5-1 to TRBJ2-7; TRBD1 or TRBD2 may be the D gene (6 bases each). This CDR3 has 15 amino acids. V lost 4 bases and J lost 5, with 19 bases in between. The germline gives CDR1 SGHRS, CDR2 YFSETQ. The CDR3 protein is CASSIKTAGGDEQYF. In DNA form, the CDR3 reads TGCGCCAGCAGCATTAAGACGGCCGGGGGCGACGAGCAGTACTTC.

The chain has TRBV5-1 and TRBJ2-7, with D uncertain. V gave up 0 bases and J gave up 0 bases, with 7 bases separating them. CDR3 size: 14 residues. In germline, CDR1 is SGHRS, CDR2 YFSETQ. The CDR3 region is CASSLGYSSYEQYF. As DNA, the CDR3 is TGCGCCAGCAGCTTGGGTTACAGCTCCTACGAGCAGTACTTC.

CDR3 sequence (DNA): TGCGCCAGCTGCTGGGACAGACCTAACACCGGGGAGCTGTTTTTT. It codes for CASCWDRPNTGELFF. J is TRBJ2-2 and V is TRBV10-2; TRBD1 matches 7 bases. Germline-derived CDR1 and CDR2 are WSHSY and SAAADI. The CDR3 spans 15 residues. Germline trimming cut 8 bases from V and 2 bases from J; bases unmatched to any gene: 8.